Listed below are T cell receptor beta chains from one sample, sequenced in a study of T cells in narcolepsy. The repertoire was sequenced with immunoSEQ multiplex PCR; TCRdb's copy has only in-frame clones and lacks some. The sample consists of 25,000 to 35,000 clones, roughly four fifths of them appearing once. Sequenced: CD45RA- memory CD4+ T cells from PBMCs. Source of these receptors: a human donor with narcolepsy. The CDR3 runs from the conserved cysteine through the conserved F or W. Each record gives: J gene, V gene, clone size, CDR3 protein. Size is omitted from some rows. Given values are once, few, many or a class for expanded clones.

>TRBJ2-2|TRBV6-5|once
CASSYFSSDGELFF
>TRBJ2-1|TRBV11-1|-
CASSLTRQGLNEQFF
>TRBJ2-5|TRBV9|once
CASSVRGLETQYF
>TRBJ2-1|TRBV11-2|-
CASSLGGTRPNEQFF
>-|TRBV5-1|-
CASSTGLTTYSYEQYF
>TRBJ2-3|TRBV7-8|few
CASSLVGRSTDTQYF
>TRBJ2-5|TRBV29-1|-
CSVDRQGREGETQYF
>TRBJ2-7|TRBV13|-
CASSLPGGSYEQYF
>-|TRBV4-2|-
CASSQDLTRGQGEQFF
>TRBJ2-1|TRBV7-9|-
CASSFGLAGASQFF
>TRBJ2-1|TRBV5-4|few
CASSLAGAINEQFF
>TRBJ2-5|TRBV6-1|few
CASTLTGAGETQYF
>TRBJ1-5|TRBV6-5|-
CASGRPNQPQHF
>TRBJ2-2|TRBV14|-
CASSQGLVINTGELFF
>TRBJ2-4|TRBV5-6|-
CASSLGVRAKNIQYF
>TRBJ2-7|TRBV6-1|-
CASSERGTGDDEQYF
>TRBJ1-2|TRBV9|-
CASSVGQGSYGYTF
>TRBJ2-5|TRBV11-2|few
CASSIGHQETQYF
>TRBJ2-2|TRBV10-3|-
CAMDTRGQGVTNTGELFF
>TRBJ1-2|TRBV5-1|few
CASSWGTPGGGSGYTF
>TRBJ1-6|TRBV18|-
CASSPGDRYNSPLHF
>TRBJ2-1|TRBV5-8|-
CASSRGGSYNEQFF
>TRBJ1-6|TRBV6-1|-
CASSEAAGTSNSPLHF
>TRBJ1-1|TRBV5-6|-
CASSLLTGIDKTEAFF
>TRBJ2-3|TRBV5-5|-
CASSLTFGPTDTQYF
>TRBJ1-5|TRBV18|-
CASSPPQGQGNQPQHF
>TRBJ2-1|TRBV5-1|few
CASSLGGTASYNEQFF
>TRBJ2-7|TRBV7-6|-
CASSFRGQGIYEQYF
>TRBJ2-1|TRBV9|-
CASSVGQGVYNEQFF
>TRBJ2-3|TRBV11-2|-
CASKRGGAGGDTQYF
>TRBJ1-2|TRBV15|-
CATSTNYGYTF
>TRBJ2-5|TRBV18|-
CASSPPTGQKTQYF
>TRBJ2-5|TRBV7-9|-
CASSATSGLQETQYF
>-|TRBV10-3|-
CAISVGGGSSYEQYF